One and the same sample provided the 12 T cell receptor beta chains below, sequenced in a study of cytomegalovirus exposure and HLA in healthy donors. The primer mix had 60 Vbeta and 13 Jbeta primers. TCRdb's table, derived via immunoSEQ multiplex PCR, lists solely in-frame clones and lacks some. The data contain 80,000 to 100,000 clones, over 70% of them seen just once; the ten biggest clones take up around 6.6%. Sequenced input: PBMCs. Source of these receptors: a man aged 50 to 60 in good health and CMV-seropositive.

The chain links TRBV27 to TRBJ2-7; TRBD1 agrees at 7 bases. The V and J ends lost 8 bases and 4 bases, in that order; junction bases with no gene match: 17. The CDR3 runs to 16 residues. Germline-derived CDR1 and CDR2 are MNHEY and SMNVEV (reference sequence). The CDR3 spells CASEATGVGARYEQYF. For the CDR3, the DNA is TGTGCCAGCGAAGCCACAGGGGTAGGGGCACGTTACGAGCAGTACTTC.

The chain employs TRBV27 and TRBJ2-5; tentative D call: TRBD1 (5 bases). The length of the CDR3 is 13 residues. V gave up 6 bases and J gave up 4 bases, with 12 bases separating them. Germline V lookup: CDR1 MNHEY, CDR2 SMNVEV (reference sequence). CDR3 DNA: TGTGCCAGCAGGCGTGGGGCGGCAGAGACCCAGTACTTC. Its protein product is CASRRGAAETQYF.

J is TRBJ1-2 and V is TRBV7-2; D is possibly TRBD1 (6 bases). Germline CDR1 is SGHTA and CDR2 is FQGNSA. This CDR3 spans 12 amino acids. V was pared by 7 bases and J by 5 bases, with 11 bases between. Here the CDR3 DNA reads TGTGCCAGCAACTCGGACAGATATGGCTACACCTTC. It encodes CASNSDRYGYTF.

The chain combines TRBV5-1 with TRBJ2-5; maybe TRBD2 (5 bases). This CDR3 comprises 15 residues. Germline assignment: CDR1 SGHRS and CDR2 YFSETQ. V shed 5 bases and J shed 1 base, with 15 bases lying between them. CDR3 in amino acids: CASSPWERIQETQYF. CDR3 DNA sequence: TGCGCCAGCAGTCCGTGGGAGCGGATCCAAGAGACCCAGTACTTC.

This chain's CDR3 is CASSKAEYKGAPSNQPQNF. DNA of the CDR3: TGTGCCAGCAGCAAAGCGGAGTACAAGGGGGCGCCCAGCAATCAGCCCCAGAATTTT. V and J are TRBV21-1 and TRBJ1-5; TRBD1 is taken as the D call from the table, unchecked against the DNA. TRBV21-1 is noted as a pseudogene. This CDR3 is 19 amino acids long.

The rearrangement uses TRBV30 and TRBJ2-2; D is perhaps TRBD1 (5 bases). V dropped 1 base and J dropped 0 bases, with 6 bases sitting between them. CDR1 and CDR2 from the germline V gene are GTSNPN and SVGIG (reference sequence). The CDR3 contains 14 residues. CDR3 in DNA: TGTGCCTGGAGTGGGGGCCCGAACACCGGGGAGCTGTTTTTT. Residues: CAWSGGPNTGELFF. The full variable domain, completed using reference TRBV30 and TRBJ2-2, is SQTIHQWPATLVQPVGSPLSLECTVEGTSNPNLYWYRQAAGRGLQLLFYSVGIGQISSEVPQNLSASRPQDRQFILSSKKLLLSDSGFYLCAWSGGPNTGELFFGEGSRLTVL.

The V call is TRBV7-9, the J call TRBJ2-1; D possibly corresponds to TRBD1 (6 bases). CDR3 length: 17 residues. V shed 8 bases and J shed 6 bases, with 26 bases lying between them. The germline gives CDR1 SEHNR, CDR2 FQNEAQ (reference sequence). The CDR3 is CASAIYWGPQPVNEQFF. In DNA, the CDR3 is TGTGCCAGCGCGATTTACTGGGGGCCTCAACCGGTCAATGAGCAGTTCTTC. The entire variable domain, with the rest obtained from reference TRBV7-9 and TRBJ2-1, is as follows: DTGVSQNPRHKITKRGQNVTFRCDPISEHNRLYWYRQTLGQGPEFLTYFQNEAQLEKSRLLSDRFSAERPKGSFSTLEIQRTEQGDSAMYLCASAIYWGPQPVNEQFFGPGTRLTVL.

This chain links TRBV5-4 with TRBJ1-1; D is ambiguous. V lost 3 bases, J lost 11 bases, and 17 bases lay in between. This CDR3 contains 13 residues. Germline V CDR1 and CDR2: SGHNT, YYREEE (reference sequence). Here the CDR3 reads CASSSARACEAFF. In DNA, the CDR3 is TGTGCCAGCAGCTCCGCGCGGGCCTGTGAGGCTTTCTTT.

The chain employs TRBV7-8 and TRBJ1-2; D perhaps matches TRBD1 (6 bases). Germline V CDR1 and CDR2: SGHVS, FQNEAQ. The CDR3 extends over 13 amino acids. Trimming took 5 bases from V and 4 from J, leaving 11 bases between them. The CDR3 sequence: CASSPTGTYGYTF. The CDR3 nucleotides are TGTGCCAGCAGCCCCACAGGGACCTATGGCTACACCTTC.

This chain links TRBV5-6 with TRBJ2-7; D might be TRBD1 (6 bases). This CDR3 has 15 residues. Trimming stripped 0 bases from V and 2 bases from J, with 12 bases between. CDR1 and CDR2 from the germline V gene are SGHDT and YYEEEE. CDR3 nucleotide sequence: TGTGCCAGCAGCTTGGCTGGACAGATAGCCTACGAGCAGTACTTC. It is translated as CASSLAGQIAYEQYF. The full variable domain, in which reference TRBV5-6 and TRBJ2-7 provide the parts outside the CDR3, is DAGVTQSPTHLIKTRGQQVTLRCSPKSGHDTVSWYQQALGQGPQFIFQYYEEEERQRGNFPDRFSGHQFPNYSSELNVNALLLGDSALYLCASSLAGQIAYEQYFGPGTRLTVT.

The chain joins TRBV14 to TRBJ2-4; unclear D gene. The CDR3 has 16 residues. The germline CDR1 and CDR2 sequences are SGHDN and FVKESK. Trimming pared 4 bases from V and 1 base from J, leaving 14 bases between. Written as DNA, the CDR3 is TGTGCCAGCAGCCCCCGACAAGCCTCGGCCAAAAACATTCAGTACTTC. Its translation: CASSPRQASAKNIQYF.

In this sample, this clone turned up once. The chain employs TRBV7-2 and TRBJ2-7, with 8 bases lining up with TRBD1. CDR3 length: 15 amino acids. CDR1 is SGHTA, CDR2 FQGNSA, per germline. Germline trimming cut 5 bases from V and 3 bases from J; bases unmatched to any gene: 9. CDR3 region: CASSKTGALSYEQYF. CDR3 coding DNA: TGTGCCAGCAGCAAGACAGGGGCGTTGAGCTACGAGCAGTACTTC.